This TCR beta chain emerged from a study of regulatory dendritic cells for organ transplantation (dated by TCRdb to 2016 to 2017). Notes on the research overall: Before and after allostimulation with regulatory or mature dendritic cells, TCRbeta repertoires were sequenced from sorted naive and memory CD4+ and CD8+ T cells.

FACS was used to sort naive T cells as CD45RA+ cells and memory T cells as CD45RO+ CD4+ or CD8+ cells. T cells for TCR sequencing came from a couple of healthy control subjects. Unstimulated sorted T cell subsets were used as baseline controls for the mixed lymphocyte reactions. Genomic DNA was extracted with the Qiagen DNeasy Blood & Tissue Kit. The research as a whole found: Sequencing was done in only two subjects, and the authors reported considerable heterogeneity between individuals in the alloreactive memory CD8+ T cell pool. Of the resting subsets, the one holding the most alloreactive TCR clonotypes was memory CD8+ T cells. Expansion of memory CD8+ clones was induced by allostimulation in both subjects, but more limited expansion appeared to be induced by regulatory dendritic cells than by mature dendritic cells. Highly diverse repertoires were observed in naive CD4+ and CD8+ T cells, whereas lower diversity was observed in memory cells, and the most oligoclonal repertoires were found in memory CD8+ cells.

In this sample, this clone turned up a few times. What this receptor recognizes is not known. No much larger clone exists at a distance of one base, and base qualities are not known. TCRbeta CDR3 regions were amplified by multiplexed two-step PCR using Vbeta-specific forward primers and Jbeta-specific reverse primers. Through the immunoSEQ service, the TCRbeta libraries were run on an Illumina instrument for sequencing. As for the original processing: IMGT annotation was used to assign V, D and J genes, and synthetic CDR3 analogues were used to correct counts for multiplex PCR bias. In the immunoSEQ Analyzer, repertoire clonality was calculated as one minus normalized Shannon entropy. Whether a clone counted as expanded was decided by Fisher's exact test with Benjamini-Hochberg false discovery rate control and a two-tailed cutoff of P<0.01. This immuneACCESS table, as held by TCRdb, lists in-frame sequences with V and J called but not all clones. Of the missing ones, under half trace to an unresolved V gene in checked studies; the others have no known cause. V and J calls and clone size are those listed in that table; D and trimming were worked out from the DNA. A total of under 40,000 clones appear in this sample, 80% to 95% of them only once. The ten largest clonotypes hold over 0.1% of the sample.

From the cysteine through the phenylalanine, the CDR3 covers 13 amino acids. Only the CDR3 part of the read is kept: 39 bases, read in frame from the first base. Trimming leaves V shorter by 5 bases and J shorter by 10 bases, with the junction holding 5 bases beyond the gene matches. The germline V gene specifies SGHTA as CDR1 and FQGTGA as CDR2. Sample: naive CD8+ T cells from blood. This specimen's cell subset or site label, interpreted: CD45RA+ naive T cells. This receptor chain uses TRBV7-3 and TRBJ1-6; 7 bases in between match TRBD1. This clonotype was obtained from a human donor in good health. The nucleotides read TGTGCCAGCAGCCAGGGGGGCGGATCACCCCTCCACTTT. This translates into CASSQGGGSPLHF.